Sequencing of this T cell receptor (beta chain) was carried out in a study of T cell changes during pregnancy in multiple sclerosis. The germline CDR1 and CDR2 sequences are SGHDN and FVKESK. The V end was cut by 0 bases, the J end by 1 base, with 13 bases between. CDR3 length: 17 residues. This table comes from immunoSEQ multiplex PCR, and its TCRdb copy is limited to in-frame clones, with some not included. The sample shows 90,000 or so clones, around 93% of them seen only once. This material consisted of peripheral blood, taken before pregnancy. The chain joins TRBV14 to TRBJ2-1, with D maybe TRBD2 (6 bases). The TCR comes from a female donor with multiple sclerosis, enrolled in a pregnancy study. The chain's CDR3 is CASSQDEGGRSYNEQFF. DNA of the CDR3: TGTGCCAGCAGCCAAGATGAAGGTGGGAGGTCCTACAATGAGCAGTTCTTC.